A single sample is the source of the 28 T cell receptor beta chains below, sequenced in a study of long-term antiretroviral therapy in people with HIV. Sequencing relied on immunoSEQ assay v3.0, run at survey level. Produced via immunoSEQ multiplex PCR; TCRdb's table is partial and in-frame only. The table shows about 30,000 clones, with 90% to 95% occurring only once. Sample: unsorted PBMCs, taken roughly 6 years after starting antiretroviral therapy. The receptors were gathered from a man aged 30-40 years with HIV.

The CDR3 coding sequence is TGTGCCAGCAGCTGGTCAGGGCCTGGAGAGACCCAGTACTTC. It codes for CASSWSGPGETQYF. The chain recombines TRBV5-5 with TRBJ2-5; D is possibly TRBD1 (5 bases). V lost 3 bases, J lost 4 bases, and 13 bases lay in between. The germline gives CDR1 SGHKS, CDR2 YYEKEE (reference sequence). The CDR3 consists of 14 residues.

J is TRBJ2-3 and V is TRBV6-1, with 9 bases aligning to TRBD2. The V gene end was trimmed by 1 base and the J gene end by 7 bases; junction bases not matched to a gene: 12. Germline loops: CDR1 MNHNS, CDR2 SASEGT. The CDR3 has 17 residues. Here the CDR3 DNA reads TGTGCCAGCAGTGAAGTCCGACTAGCGGAGGGGGGACATACGCAGTATTTT. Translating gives CASSEVRLAEGGHTQYF.

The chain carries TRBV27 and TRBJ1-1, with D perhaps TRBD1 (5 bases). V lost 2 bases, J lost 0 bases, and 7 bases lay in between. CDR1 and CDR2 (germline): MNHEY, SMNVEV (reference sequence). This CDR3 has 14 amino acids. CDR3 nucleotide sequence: TGTGCCAGCAGTTTAGAGGGGTTGAACACTGAAGCTTTCTTT. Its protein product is CASSLEGLNTEAFF.

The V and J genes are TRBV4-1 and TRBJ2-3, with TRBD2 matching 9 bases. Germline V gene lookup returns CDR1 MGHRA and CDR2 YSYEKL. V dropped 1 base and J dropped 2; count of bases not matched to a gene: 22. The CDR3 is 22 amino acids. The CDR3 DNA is TGCGCCAGCAGCCAAGGGCCGGGACTAGCTCGGGGGCTTACCTCTAACACAGATACGCAGTATTTT. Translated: CASSQGPGLARGLTSNTDTQYF.

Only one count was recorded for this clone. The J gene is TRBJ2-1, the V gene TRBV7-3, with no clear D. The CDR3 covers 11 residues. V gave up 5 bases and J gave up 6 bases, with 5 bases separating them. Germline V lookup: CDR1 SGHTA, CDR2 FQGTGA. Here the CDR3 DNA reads TGTGCCAGCAGCGGACCCAATGAGCAGTTCTTC. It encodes CASSGPNEQFF.

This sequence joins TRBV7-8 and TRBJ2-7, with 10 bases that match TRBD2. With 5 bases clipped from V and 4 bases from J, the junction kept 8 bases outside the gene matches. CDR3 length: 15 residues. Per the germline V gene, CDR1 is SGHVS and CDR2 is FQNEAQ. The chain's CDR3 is CASSPAGGSPYEQYF. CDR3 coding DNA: TGTGCCAGCAGCCCAGCGGGAGGGTCGCCGTACGAGCAGTACTTC.

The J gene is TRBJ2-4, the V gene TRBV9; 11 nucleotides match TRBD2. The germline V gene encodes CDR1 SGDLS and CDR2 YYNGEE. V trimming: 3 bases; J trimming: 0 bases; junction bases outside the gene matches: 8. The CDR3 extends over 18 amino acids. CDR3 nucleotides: TGTGCCAGCAGCGAGACTAGCGGGATAGGCTTAGCCAAAAACATTCAGTACTTC. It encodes CASSETSGIGLAKNIQYF. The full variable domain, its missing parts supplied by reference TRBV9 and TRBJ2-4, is DSGVTQTPKHLITATGQRVTLRCSPRSGDLSVYWYQQSLDQGLQFLIQYYNGEERAKGNILERFSAQQFPDLHSELNLSSLELGDSALYFCASSETSGIGLAKNIQYFGAGTRLSVL.

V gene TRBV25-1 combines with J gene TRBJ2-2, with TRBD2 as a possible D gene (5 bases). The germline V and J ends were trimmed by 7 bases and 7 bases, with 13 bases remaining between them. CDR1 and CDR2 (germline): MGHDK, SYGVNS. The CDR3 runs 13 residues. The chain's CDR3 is CASTPRDHGELFF. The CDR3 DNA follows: TGTGCCAGCACCCCCCGGGATCACGGGGAGCTGTTTTTT.

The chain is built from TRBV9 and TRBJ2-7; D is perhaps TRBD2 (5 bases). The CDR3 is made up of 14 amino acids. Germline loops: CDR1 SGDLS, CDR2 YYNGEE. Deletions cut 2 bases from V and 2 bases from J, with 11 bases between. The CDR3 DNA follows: TGTGCCAGCAGCGTTGAGGGTTCCCCCTACGAGCAGTACTTC. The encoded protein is CASSVEGSPYEQYF.

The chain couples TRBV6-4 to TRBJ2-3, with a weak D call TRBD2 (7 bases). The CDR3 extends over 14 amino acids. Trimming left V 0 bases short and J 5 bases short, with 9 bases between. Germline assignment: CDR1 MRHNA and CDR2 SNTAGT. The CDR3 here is CASSDSGGQDTQYF. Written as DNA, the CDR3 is TGTGCCAGCAGTGACTCGGGGGGGCAAGATACGCAGTATTTT.

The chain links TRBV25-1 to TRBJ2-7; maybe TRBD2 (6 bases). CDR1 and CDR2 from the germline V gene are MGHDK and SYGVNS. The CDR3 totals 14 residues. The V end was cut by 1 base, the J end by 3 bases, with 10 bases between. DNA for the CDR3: TGTGCCAGCAGTGAATTCGGCGGGGACTACGAGCAGTACTTC. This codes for CASSEFGGDYEQYF.

The CDR3 DNA reads TGTGCCAGCAGCTTAGGAGGGGGCGTCGGCTACGAGCAGTACTTC. It encodes CASSLGGGVGYEQYF. This sequence joins TRBV7-9 and TRBJ2-7; 7 nucleotides match TRBD1. The junction had 6 bases not matched to a gene; V was cut back by 1 base and J by 3 bases. CDR1 SEHNR and CDR2 FQNEAQ come from the germline V gene (reference sequence). This CDR3 has 15 residues.

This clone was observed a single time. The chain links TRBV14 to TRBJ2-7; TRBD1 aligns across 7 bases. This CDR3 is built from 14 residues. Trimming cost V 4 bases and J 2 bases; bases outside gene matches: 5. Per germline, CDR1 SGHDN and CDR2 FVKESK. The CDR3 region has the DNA TGTGCCAGCAGCCTTCGGACAGGTACCTACGAGCAGTACTTC. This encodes CASSLRTGTYEQYF.

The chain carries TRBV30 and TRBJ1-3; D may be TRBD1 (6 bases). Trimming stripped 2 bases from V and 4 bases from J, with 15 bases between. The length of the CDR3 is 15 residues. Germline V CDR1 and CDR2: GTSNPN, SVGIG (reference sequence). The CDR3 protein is CAWSPPGRGGNTIYF. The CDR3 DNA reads TGTGCCTGGAGTCCTCCTGGAAGGGGGGGAAACACCATATATTTT.

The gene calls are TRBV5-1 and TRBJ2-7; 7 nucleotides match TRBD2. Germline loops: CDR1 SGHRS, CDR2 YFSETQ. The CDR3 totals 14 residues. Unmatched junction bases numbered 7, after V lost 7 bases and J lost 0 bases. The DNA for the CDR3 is TGCGCCAGCTCTATAGCGGGCGTCTCCTACGAGCAGTACTTC. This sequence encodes CASSIAGVSYEQYF.

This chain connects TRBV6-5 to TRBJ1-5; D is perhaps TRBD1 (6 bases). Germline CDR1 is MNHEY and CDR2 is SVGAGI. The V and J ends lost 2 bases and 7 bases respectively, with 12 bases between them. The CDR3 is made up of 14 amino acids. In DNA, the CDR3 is TGTGCCAGCAGTTACGGGGGGGGCGGGCAGCCCCAGCATTTT. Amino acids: CASSYGGGGQPQHF.

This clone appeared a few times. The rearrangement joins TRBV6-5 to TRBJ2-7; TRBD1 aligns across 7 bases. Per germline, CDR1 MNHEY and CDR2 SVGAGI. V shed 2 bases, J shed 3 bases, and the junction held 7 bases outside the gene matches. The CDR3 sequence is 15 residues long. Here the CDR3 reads CASSYATTGNYEQYF. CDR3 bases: TGTGCCAGCAGTTACGCGACGACAGGGAACTACGAGCAGTACTTC.

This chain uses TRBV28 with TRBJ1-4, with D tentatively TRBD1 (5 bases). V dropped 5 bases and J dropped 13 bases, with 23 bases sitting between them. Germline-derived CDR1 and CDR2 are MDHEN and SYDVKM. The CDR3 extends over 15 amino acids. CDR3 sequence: CASSIDRALNDGLFF. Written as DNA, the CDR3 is TGTGCCAGCAGTATAGACAGAGCACTTAATGATGGACTGTTTTTT.

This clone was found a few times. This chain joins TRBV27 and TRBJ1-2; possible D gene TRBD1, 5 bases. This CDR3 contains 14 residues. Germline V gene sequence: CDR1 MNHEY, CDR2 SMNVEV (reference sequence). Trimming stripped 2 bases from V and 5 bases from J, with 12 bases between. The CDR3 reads CASSLGGYDYGYTF. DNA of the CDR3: TGTGCCAGCAGTTTAGGGGGTTACGATTATGGCTACACCTTC.

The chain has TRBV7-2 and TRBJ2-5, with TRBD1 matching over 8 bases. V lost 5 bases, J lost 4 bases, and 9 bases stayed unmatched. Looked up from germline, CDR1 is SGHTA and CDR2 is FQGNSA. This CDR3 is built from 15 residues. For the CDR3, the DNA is TGTGCCAGCAGCCACAGGACAGGGCGTGGAGAGACCCAGTACTTC. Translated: CASSHRTGRGETQYF.

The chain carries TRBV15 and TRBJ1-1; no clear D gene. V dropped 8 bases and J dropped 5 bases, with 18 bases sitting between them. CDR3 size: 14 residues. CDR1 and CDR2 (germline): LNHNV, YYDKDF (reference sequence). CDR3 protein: CATGTRVTGTEAFF. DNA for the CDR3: TGTGCCACCGGAACAAGGGTAACTGGGACTGAAGCTTTCTTT. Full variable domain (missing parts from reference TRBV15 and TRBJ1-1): DAMVIQNPRYQVTQFGKPVTLSCSQTLNHNVMYWYQQKSSQAPKLLFHYYDKDFNNEADTPDNFQSRRPNTSFCFLDIRSPGLGDTAMYLCATGTRVTGTEAFFGQGTRLTVV.

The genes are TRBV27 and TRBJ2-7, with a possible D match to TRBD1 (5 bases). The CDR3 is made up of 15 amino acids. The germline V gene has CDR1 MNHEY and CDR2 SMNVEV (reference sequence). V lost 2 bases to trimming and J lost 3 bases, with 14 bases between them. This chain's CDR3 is CASSLGAGPLYEQYF. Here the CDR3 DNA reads TGTGCCAGCAGTTTAGGGGCCGGACCTCTCTACGAGCAGTACTTC.

DNA of the CDR3: TGTGCCAGCCAGGGACTAGCGGGCGGGGAGCTGTTTTTT. This sequence encodes CASQGLAGGELFF. The V gene is TRBV7-3, the J gene TRBJ2-2; 12 bases fit TRBD2. The CDR3 totals 13 residues. Germline V gene sequence: CDR1 SGHTA, CDR2 FQGTGA. V dropped 8 bases and J dropped 7; count of bases not matched to a gene: 2.

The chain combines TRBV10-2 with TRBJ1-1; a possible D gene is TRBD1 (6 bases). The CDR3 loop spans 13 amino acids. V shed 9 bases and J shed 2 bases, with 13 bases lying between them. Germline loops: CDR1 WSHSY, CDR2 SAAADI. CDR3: CASSDSANTEAFF. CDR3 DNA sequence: TGCGCCAGTTCGGACAGCGCAAACACTGAAGCTTTCTTT.

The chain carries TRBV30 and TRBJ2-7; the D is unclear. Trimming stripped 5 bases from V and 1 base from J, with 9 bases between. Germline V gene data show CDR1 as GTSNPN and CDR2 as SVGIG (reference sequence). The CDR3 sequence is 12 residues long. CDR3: CAWGPFSYEQYF. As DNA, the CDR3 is TGTGCCTGGGGACCCTTTTCCTACGAGCAGTACTTC.

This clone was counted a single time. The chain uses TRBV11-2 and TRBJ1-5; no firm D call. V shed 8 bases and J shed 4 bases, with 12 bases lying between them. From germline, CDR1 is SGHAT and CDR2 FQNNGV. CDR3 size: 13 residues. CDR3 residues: CASPPRGNQPQHF. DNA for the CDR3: TGTGCCAGCCCCCCGCGGGGTAATCAGCCCCAGCATTTT.

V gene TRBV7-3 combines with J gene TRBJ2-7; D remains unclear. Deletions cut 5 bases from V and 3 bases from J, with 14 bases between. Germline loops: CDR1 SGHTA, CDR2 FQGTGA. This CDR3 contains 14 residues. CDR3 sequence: CASSPHLGFYEQYF. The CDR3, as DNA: TGTGCCAGCAGCCCCCACTTGGGTTTCTACGAGCAGTACTTC.

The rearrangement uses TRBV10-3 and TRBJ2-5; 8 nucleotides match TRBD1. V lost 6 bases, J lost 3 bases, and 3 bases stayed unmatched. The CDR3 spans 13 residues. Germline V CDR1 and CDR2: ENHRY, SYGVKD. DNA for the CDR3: TGTGCCATCAGCCCGACAGGGGAAGAGACCCAGTACTTC. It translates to CAISPTGEETQYF.